Below are 8 T cell receptor beta chains sequenced from a single sample in a study of shared T cell receptors in the human thymus. The protocol was immunoSEQ multiplex PCR, while the TCRdb copy is restricted to in-frame clones and leaves out a portion. Counted here are approximately 400,000 clones, 85% to 95% occurring once; the ten biggest clones make up about 0.02%. Sequenced input: thymocytes. Receptors were obtained from a human donor.

Remarks on this clone: This same CDR3 is encoded by further DNA sequences in the sample. V usage is TRBV28 and J usage is TRBJ1-2; 9 positions match TRBD1. The CDR3 extends over 13 amino acids. V shed 6 bases, J shed 4 bases, and the junction held 3 bases outside the gene matches. CDR1 and CDR2 from the germline V gene are MDHEN and SYDVKM. CDR3 nucleotide sequence: TGTGCCAGCAGGGACAGGGGTGGCTATGGCTACACCTTC. Encoded protein: CASRDRGGYGYTF.

J is TRBJ1-2 and V is TRBV29-1; tentative D call: TRBD1 (5 bases). The CDR3 spans 12 residues. V dropped 0 bases and J dropped 5 bases, with 7 bases sitting between them. Germline V lookup: CDR1 SQVTM, CDR2 ANQGSEA. The CDR3, as DNA: TGCAGCGTTGAAGACAGGGATTATGGCTACACCTTC. Translated: CSVEDRDYGYTF.

This rearrangement joins TRBV27 to TRBJ1-1; 8 bases agree with TRBD1. From germline, CDR1 is MNHEY and CDR2 SMNVEV (reference sequence). This CDR3 has 15 residues. Trimming took 4 bases from V and 0 from J; bases not matched to a gene: 4. As DNA, the CDR3 is TGTGCCAGCAGTTCAAGACAGGGGATGAACACTGAAGCTTTCTTT. This gives the protein CASSSRQGMNTEAFF.

A few counts support this clone. The genes are TRBV5-1 and TRBJ2-7; the match to TRBD2 covers 13 bases. There are 15 residues in the CDR3. V shed 0 bases, J shed 5 bases, and the junction held 2 bases outside the gene matches. The V gene's germline CDR1 is SGHRS and CDR2 YFSETQ. The CDR3 region has the DNA TGCGCCAGCAGCTTGGGGACTAGCGGGAGAAACGAGCAGTACTTC. Translated, it gives CASSLGTSGRNEQYF.

The V gene is TRBV28, the J gene TRBJ2-2; D is unclear. Germline V gene lookup returns CDR1 MDHEN and CDR2 SYDVKM. Trimming stripped 9 bases from V and 9 bases from J, with 11 bases between. The CDR3 totals 11 residues. The CDR3 loop reads CARELLRELFF. The DNA of the CDR3 is TGTGCCAGAGAACTTCTCCGGGAGCTGTTTTTT.

The rearrangement joins TRBV27 to TRBJ2-1, with D possibly TRBD2 on 5 matching bases. The CDR3 is made up of 11 amino acids. Per the germline V gene, CDR1 is MNHEY and CDR2 is SMNVEV (reference sequence). V lost 7 bases and J 12 bases, leaving 13 bases between the germline ends. In DNA, the CDR3 is TGTGCCAGCACCTATTCAGGAGGGCAGTTCTTC. Its translation is CASTYSGGQFF.

This clone has just one count. J is TRBJ2-1 and V is TRBV19; 14 bases map to TRBD2. CDR3 length: 15 residues. V shed 5 bases and J 16 bases; nucleotides not matched to a gene: 13. The V gene's germline CDR1 is LNHDA and CDR2 SQIVND (reference sequence). CDR3 DNA: TGTGCCAGTAGTGCTCCGGGACTAGCGGGAGTTCTTGAATTCTTC. Residues: CASSAPGLAGVLEFF. Based on the CDR3 plus reference TRBV19 and TRBJ2-1, the full variable domain is DGGITQSPKYLFRKEGQNVTLSCEQNLNHDAMYWYRQDPGQGLRLIYYSQIVNDFQKGDIAEGYSVSREKKESFPLTVTSAQKNPTAFYLCASSAPGLAGVLEFFGPGTRLTVL.

The chain links TRBV6-6 to TRBJ2-7; D is possibly TRBD1 (5 bases). Germline CDR1 reads MNHNY; CDR2 reads SVGAGI (reference sequence). V was cut by 2 bases and J by 0 bases, with 8 bases left in between. The CDR3 runs to 14 residues. The CDR3 coding sequence is TGTGCCAGCAGTTACGCAGGGTCCTCCTACGAGCAGTACTTC. It encodes CASSYAGSSYEQYF.